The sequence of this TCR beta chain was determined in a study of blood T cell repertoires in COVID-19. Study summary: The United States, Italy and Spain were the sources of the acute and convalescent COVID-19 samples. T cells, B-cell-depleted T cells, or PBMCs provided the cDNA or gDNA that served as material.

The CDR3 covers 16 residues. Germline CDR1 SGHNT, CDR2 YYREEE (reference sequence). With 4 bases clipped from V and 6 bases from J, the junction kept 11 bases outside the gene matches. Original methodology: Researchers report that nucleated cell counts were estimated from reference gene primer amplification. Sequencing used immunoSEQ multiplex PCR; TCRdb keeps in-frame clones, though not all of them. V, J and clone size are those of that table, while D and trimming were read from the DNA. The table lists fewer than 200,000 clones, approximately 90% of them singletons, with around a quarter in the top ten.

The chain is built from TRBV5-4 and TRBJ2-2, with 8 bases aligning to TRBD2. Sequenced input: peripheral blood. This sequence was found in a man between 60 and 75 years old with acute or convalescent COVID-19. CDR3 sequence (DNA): TGTGCCAGCAGCAGTTCAGGCCCGGGACTAGCCGGGGAGCTGTTTTTT. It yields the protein CASSSSGPGLAGELFF.